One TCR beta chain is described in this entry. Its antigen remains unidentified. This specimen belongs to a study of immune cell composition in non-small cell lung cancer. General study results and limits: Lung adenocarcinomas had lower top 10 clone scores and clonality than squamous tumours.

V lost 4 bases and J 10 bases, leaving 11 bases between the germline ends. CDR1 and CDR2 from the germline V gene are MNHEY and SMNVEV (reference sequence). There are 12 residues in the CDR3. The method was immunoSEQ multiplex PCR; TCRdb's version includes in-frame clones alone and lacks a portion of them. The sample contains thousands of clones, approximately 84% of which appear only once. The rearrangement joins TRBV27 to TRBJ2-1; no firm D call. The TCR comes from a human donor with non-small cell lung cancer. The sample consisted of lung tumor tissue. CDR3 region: CASSYTLREQFF. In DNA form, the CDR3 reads TGTGCCAGCAGTTATACCCTGCGGGAGCAGTTCTTC.